The source of this T cell receptor beta chain is a study of shared clonotypes between healthy human individuals (dated by TCRdb to 2018 to 2020). Concerning the study at large: Two women and a few men aged 18 to 49 years were included in the cohort. Libraries were prepared and TCR repertoires were sequenced by different laboratories using diverse techniques, in order to increase sequencing depth and limit assay-specific biases. Each donor's leukapheresis produced roughly between about 0.9 and 9.5 billion PBMCs. Blood TCR repertoires of five healthy adults were deeply sequenced to estimate repertoire size and the extent of clonotype sharing between individuals.

Donors were healthy HIV-negative adults with no recently reported acute infections or vaccinations. Only Caucasian adults living in Nashville, Tennessee, USA were represented among the donors. For unsorted samples, tens of millions of PBMCs were counted, and genomic DNA was extracted using the QIAamp DNA Blood Mini kit. Blood was obtained by leukapheresis, after which PBMCs were separated by Ficoll-Histopaque density gradient centrifugation and cryopreserved in liquid nitrogen vapor phase. Beyond this particular receptor, the publication reports: Because the study included only a small number of donors, the genetic and exposure-history diversity represented was limited. Pairwise subsampling indicated that sequencing depth was expected to affect the degree of clonotype sharing among donors. Sampling was restricted to blood, and TCR repertoires in tissue are likely to differ from TCR repertoires in blood.

TCR CDR3 regions were amplified from genomic DNA by multiplex PCR using the deep immunoSEQ assay. Extracted genomic DNA from each cell subset was spread evenly across all wells of several immunoSEQ 96-well plates, with each plate serving as a replicate. For unsorted PBMC, around 300 ng of genomic DNA, equivalent to tens of thousands of T cell genomes, went into each replicate PCR. Genomic DNA from unsorted PBMC was sequenced over ten immunoSEQ deep assay plates. Purified libraries were measured with a Qubit 3.0 fluorometer, size-checked on a Bioanalyzer 2100, and measured again with the KAPA Library Quantification kit. Each immunoSEQ 96-well plate was sequenced on its own single-read 150-cycle Illumina NextSeq 550 flow cell. As for the original processing: Because only junctional sequences without quality scores were contained in the immunoSEQ output, filtering matching that applied to full-length reads could not be performed. Sequences were annotated with PyIR, a Python wrapper for IgBLAST v1.9, using IMGT germline references to assign V/J genes and CDR3. Reads were removed for weak V/J assignments (E-value above 1e-6), missing CDR3, stop codons, out-of-frame junctions, or ambiguous translated residues. V3J clonotypes were defined by identical inferred V gene, J gene, and CDR3 amino acid sequence. The percentage overlap between two repertoires was calculated by dividing the number of shared unique clonotypes by the size of the smaller repertoire. Three approaches were used to assess repertoire richness: RTK rarefaction, the Chao1 estimator, and Recon v2.1 estimates of unobserved clonotypes. As stored in TCRdb, this immuneACCESS dataset retains in-frame rearrangements with V and J assigned. A fraction of the clones does not appear; measured against another copy, unresolved V genes explain less than half of the discrepancy, and the remainder lacks a known reason. V, J and clone size reflect that table, while D and trimming were determined from the DNA. In this sample the table shows fewer than 650,000 clones, about 79% of which occur a single time. In total, the top ten clones hold 10% to 15% of the sample.

As to this clone: Its target antigen remains unknown. No per-base quality is available; no much larger clone lies one base away.

Via the germline V gene, CDR1 is SNHLY and CDR2 FYNNEI. From the cysteine up to the phenylalanine, the CDR3 has a length of 14 residues. The sequence is cut down to CDR3 DNA, 42 bases in frame from base 1. V has 7 bases trimmed and J has 4 bases trimmed; junction bases matching no gene number 7. The V and J genes are TRBV2 and TRBJ1-5, with TRBD1 matching 7 junction bases. This receptor was taken from a woman aged 40 to 50 in good health. Some clones in this sample may be carry-over from other donors' samples. The source material was PBMCs. The CDR3 loop reads CASTNRGLNQPQHF. The nucleotide sequence is TGTGCCAGCACCAACAGGGGACTGAATCAGCCCCAGCATTTT.